The 26 T cell receptor beta chains below come from one sample, sequenced in a study of T-cell memory formation after mild COVID-19. Each CDR3 protein is one row after TCRdb ran MiXCR on the 5' RACE reads. The sample carries under 300,000 distinct CDR3 sequences, 15% to 20% recorded once. The sample consisted of PBMCs or a T cell subset sorted from them (not recorded which). The receptor source for this set is a man younger than 30 who had mild COVID-19 (a few samples of this study predate the infection). Cell type and time point are not known.

The rearrangement joins TRBV20-1 to TRBJ1-1; no reliable D call. V lost 3 bases and J lost 2, with 13 bases in between. The CDR3 spans 14 residues. From germline, CDR1 is DFQATT and CDR2 SNEGSKA (reference sequence). DNA for the CDR3: TGCAGTGCTAGGTTGGGCAGCGGAAACACTGAAGCTTTCTTT. This codes for CSARLGSGNTEAFF.

V usage is TRBV4-1 and J usage is TRBJ1-1, with D unclear. CDR3 size: 13 residues. Germline values: CDR1 MGHRA, CDR2 YSYEKL. The V end lost 3 bases, the J end lost 5 bases, and 10 bases lay between the germline ends. The CDR3 region is CASSQRGGTEAFF. CDR3 sequence (DNA): TGCGCCAGCAGCCAGAGAGGAGGGACTGAAGCTTTCTTT.

This clonotype was observed a handful of times. The chain combines TRBV5-1 with TRBJ1-2, with 9 positions matching TRBD1. The CDR3 has 14 residues. V shed 8 bases, J shed 3 bases, and the junction held 8 bases outside the gene matches. Germline V CDR1 and CDR2: SGHRS, YFSETQ. The chain's CDR3 is CASRRQGEDYGYTF. DNA for the CDR3: TGCGCCAGTCGGAGACAGGGGGAAGACTATGGCTACACCTTC.

In this sample, this clonotype turned up a few times. The rearrangement uses TRBV4-3 and TRBJ1-6, with 7 nucleotides matching TRBD1. Germline V gene lookup returns CDR1 LGHNA and CDR2 YSLEER. The CDR3 sequence is 16 residues long. V lost 3 bases, J lost 1 base, and 3 bases stayed unmatched. CDR3 DNA: TGCGCCAGCAGCCATGCACAGGGGTCCTATAATTCACCCCTCCACTTT. Amino acid sequence: CASSHAQGSYNSPLHF.

Many counts were recorded for this clonotype. The chain links TRBV7-9 to TRBJ1-4, with unresolved D. Trimming left V 0 bases short and J 5 bases short, with 4 bases between. The CDR3 spans 13 residues. Looked up from germline, CDR1 is SEHNR and CDR2 is FQNEAQ (reference sequence). The CDR3 sequence is CASSLAGNEKLFF. DNA for the CDR3: TGTGCCAGCAGCTTAGCAGGGAATGAAAAACTGTTTTTT.

The genes are TRBV7-2 and TRBJ2-5, with TRBD2 matching 15 bases. The germline V gene has CDR1 SGHTA and CDR2 FQGNSA. The junction had 11 bases not matched to a gene; V was cut back by 5 bases and J by 4 bases. The CDR3 spans 18 residues. The CDR3 DNA reads TGTGCCAGCAGCCTTGGGGGACTAGCGGGAGGTCACCTAGAGACCCAGTACTTC. Encoded protein: CASSLGGLAGGHLETQYF.

This chain joins TRBV5-5 and TRBJ1-1; D not certain. The CDR3 runs to 15 residues. V lost 7 bases, J lost 1 base, and 17 bases lay in between. Per the germline V gene, CDR1 is SGHKS and CDR2 is YYEKEE (reference sequence). The CDR3 sequence: CASGGPLGGNTEAFF. In nucleotides, the CDR3 is TGTGCCAGCGGCGGGCCGCTCGGTGGGAACACTGAAGCTTTCTTT.

The chain uses TRBV2 and TRBJ2-7; tentatively, D is TRBD1 (6 bases). The CDR3 runs 13 residues. CDR1 is SNHLY and CDR2 is FYNNEI in the germline V gene. With 6 bases removed from V and 2 bases from J, the gap between germline ends came to 11 bases. The CDR3 DNA reads as TGTGCCAGCAGAAGACAGGCGCCCTACGAGCAGTACGTC. Residues: CASRRQAPYEQYV.

This clonotype came up many times. The V gene is TRBV6-5, the J gene TRBJ2-3; D uncertain. The V end lost 0 bases, the J end lost 1 base, and 8 bases lay between the germline ends. CDR3 size: 15 residues. CDR1 is MNHEY, CDR2 SVGAGI, per germline. CDR3 DNA: TGTGCCAGCAGTTACTCGTTGGGCCGCACAGATACGCAGTATTTT. Translating gives CASSYSLGRTDTQYF.

A few counts support this clonotype. The chain has TRBV29-1 and TRBJ2-3; 7 positions agree with TRBD2. The V segment lost 2 bases and the J segment 3 bases; nucleotides outside the gene matches: 2. Germline values: CDR1 SQVTM, CDR2 ANQGSEA. The CDR3 consists of 13 residues. The CDR3 here is CSVEPGGTDTQYF. CDR3 bases: TGCAGCGTTGAACCCGGGGGGACAGATACGCAGTATTTT.

The rearrangement uses TRBV7-2 and TRBJ1-6; 7 bases are a match to TRBD1. CDR3 length equals 13 residues. The V and J ends lost 1 base and 12 bases, in that order; junction bases with no gene match: 3. Germline CDR1 SGHTA, CDR2 FQGNSA. DNA of the CDR3: TGTGCCAGCAGCTTAGGACAGGGAGGACCCCTCCACTTT. Translated, it gives CASSLGQGGPLHF.

The chain recombines TRBV7-3 with TRBJ1-6; D possibly corresponds to TRBD1 (5 bases). This CDR3 spans 13 amino acids. V dropped 5 bases and J dropped 12 bases, with 14 bases sitting between them. The germline V gene encodes CDR1 SGHTA and CDR2 FQGTGA. This CDR3 is CASSPSHGGPLHF. CDR3 bases: TGTGCCAGCAGCCCATCACATGGGGGACCCCTCCACTTT.

The chain links TRBV11-2 to TRBJ1-5, with D uncertain. CDR3 size: 14 residues. Trimming took off 2 bases at V and 2 bases at J, with 7 bases between the two ends. The germline V gene encodes CDR1 SGHAT and CDR2 FQNNGV. CDR3 protein: CASSLSAGNQPQHF. The CDR3, as DNA: TGTGCCAGCAGCTTATCGGCAGGCAATCAGCCCCAGCATTTT.

The chain combines TRBV6-5 with TRBJ2-3; 13 positions agree with TRBD2. CDR3 length equals 16 residues. From germline, CDR1 is MNHEY and CDR2 SVGAGI. V lost 5 bases and J lost 2; bases outside the gene matches: 4. The CDR3 protein is CASSRGLAGDTDTQYF. For the CDR3, the DNA is TGTGCCAGCAGTCGTGGACTAGCGGGGGACACAGATACGCAGTATTTT.

V gene TRBV3-1 combines with J gene TRBJ2-1; D might be TRBD2 (5 bases). Germline V CDR1 and CDR2: LGHDT, YNNKEL (reference sequence). V lost 4 bases to trimming and J lost 8 bases, with 12 bases between them. The CDR3 is made up of 13 amino acids. CDR3 loop: CASSPTSGDEQFF. The DNA of the CDR3 is TGTGCCAGCAGCCCAACCTCCGGGGATGAGCAGTTCTTC.

V is TRBV20-1 and J is TRBJ2-3, with 8 bases fitting TRBD1. The CDR3 sequence is 14 residues long. Trimming took 1 base from V and 6 from J; bases not matched to a gene: 6. Looked up from germline, CDR1 is DFQATT and CDR2 is SNEGSKA (reference sequence). The DNA for the CDR3 is TGCAGTGCTAGAGCGGCAGGGGGCAGGGATACGCAGTATTTT. Translated: CSARAAGGRDTQYF.

There are a few counts of this clonotype. The chain uses TRBV5-5 and TRBJ1-2; TRBD1 matches at 7 bases. Germline CDR1 and CDR2: SGHKS and YYEKEE (reference sequence). With 2 bases clipped from V and 7 bases from J, the junction kept 8 bases outside the gene matches. The CDR3 loop spans 14 amino acids. Here the CDR3 reads CASSFPGTARGYTF. DNA of the CDR3: TGTGCCAGCAGCTTTCCAGGGACAGCACGTGGCTACACCTTC.

This clonotype has just a few counts. This chain joins TRBV12-3 or TRBV12-4 and TRBJ2-2, with 9 bases that match TRBD1. After removal of 6 bases from V and 4 bases from J, the junction contained 9 bases not matched to a gene. The CDR3 spans 16 residues. CDR3 sequence: CASRPPGQGLTGELFF. The CDR3 bases are TGTGCCAGCAGACCCCCGGGACAGGGCCTCACCGGGGAGCTGTTTTTT.

This clonotype was counted many times. V and J are TRBV12-3 or TRBV12-4 and TRBJ2-4; D gene ambiguous. The CDR3 contains 13 residues. The V end lost 8 bases, the J end lost 7 bases, and 15 bases lay between the germline ends. In nucleotides, the CDR3 is TGTGCCAGCTTCACCCTCCGGACCAACATTCAGTACTTC. Translating it yields CASFTLRTNIQYF.

This chain joins TRBV3-1 and TRBJ2-7, with D tentatively TRBD1 or TRBD2 (5 bases each). Germline V gives CDR1 LGHDT, CDR2 YNNKEL (reference sequence). Trimming stripped 1 base from V and 6 bases from J, with 16 bases between. The CDR3 runs to 15 residues. CDR3 nucleotide sequence: TGTGCCAGCAGCCAAGCGGGACCGCCCGACGGCGAGCAGTACTTC. This codes for CASSQAGPPDGEQYF.

This clonotype was found many times. This chain uses TRBV25-1 with TRBJ2-2; D might be TRBD1 or TRBD2, each matching 5 bases. Trimming stripped 6 bases from V and 7 bases from J, with 12 bases between. CDR3 length: 13 amino acids. The germline V gene encodes CDR1 MGHDK and CDR2 SYGVNS. The CDR3: CASRRGEGGELFF. The CDR3 region has the DNA TGTGCCAGCAGACGAGGGGAAGGCGGGGAGCTGTTTTTT.

This clonotype showed up just a few times. This sequence joins TRBV18 and TRBJ1-1, with D perhaps TRBD1 (6 bases). In germline, CDR1 is KGHSH, CDR2 LQKENI. The CDR3 runs to 12 residues. V was trimmed by 1 base and J by 8 bases, leaving 8 bases between them. CDR3 region: CASSPRDNEAFF. The CDR3, as DNA: TGTGCCAGCTCACCACGGGACAACGAAGCTTTCTTT.

The chain couples TRBV20-1 to TRBJ1-4; D remains unclear. The CDR3 has 13 residues. Trimming took off 2 bases at V and 7 bases at J, with 11 bases between the two ends. Looked up from germline, CDR1 is DFQATT and CDR2 is SNEGSKA (reference sequence). CDR3 nucleotides: TGCAGTGCTAGATCGGGAGACGGTGAAAAACTGTTTTTT. It codes for CSARSGDGEKLFF.

The chain has TRBV9 and TRBJ2-3; 8 nucleotides line up with TRBD1. The CDR3 loop spans 15 amino acids. J was trimmed by 2 bases and V by 2 bases; bases with no gene match: 4. Germline V gene data show CDR1 as SGDLS and CDR2 as YYNGEE. CDR3 region: CASSVQGADTDTQYF. As DNA, the CDR3 is TGTGCCAGCAGCGTCCAGGGGGCGGACACAGATACGCAGTATTTT.

In its sample, this clonotype was seen a few times. This chain links TRBV20-1 with TRBJ1-1; D gene unclear. There are 12 residues in the CDR3. V lost 5 bases and J lost 8, with 15 bases in between. CDR1 and CDR2 (germline): DFQATT, SNEGSKA (reference sequence). CDR3 loop: CSAGRAETEAFF. The CDR3 coding sequence is TGCAGTGCTGGGCGGGCGGAAACCGAAGCTTTCTTT.

There are many counts of this clonotype. The gene calls are TRBV20-1 and TRBJ2-1; 12 bases line up with TRBD2. J gave up 7 bases and V 4 bases, and 8 bases lay outside the gene matches. The CDR3 spans 15 residues. Per germline, CDR1 DFQATT and CDR2 SNEGSKA (reference sequence). The CDR3 spells CSANPASGGDNEQFF. CDR3 nucleotide sequence: TGCAGTGCTAACCCGGCTAGCGGGGGGGATAATGAGCAGTTCTTC.